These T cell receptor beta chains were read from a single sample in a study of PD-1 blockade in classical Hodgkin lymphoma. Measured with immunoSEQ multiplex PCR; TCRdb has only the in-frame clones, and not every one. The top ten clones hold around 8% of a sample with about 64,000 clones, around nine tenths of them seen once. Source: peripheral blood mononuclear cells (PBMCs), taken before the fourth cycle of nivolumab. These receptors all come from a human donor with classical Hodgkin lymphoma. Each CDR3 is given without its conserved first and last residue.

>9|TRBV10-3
AIGANYEQF
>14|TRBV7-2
ASSTMAGTGNYEQY
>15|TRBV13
ASSFTWGGVTYNEQF
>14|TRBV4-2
ASSQAFGRDNSPLH
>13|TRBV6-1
ASSDPGRVNEKLF
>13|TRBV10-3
AISEPDRALYGYT
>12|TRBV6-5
ASSYSAGGGEQF
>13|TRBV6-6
ASSRQGRARETQY
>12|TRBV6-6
ASGPGTVSYEQY
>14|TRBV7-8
ASSLIRRSSYNEQF
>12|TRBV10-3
AISETSTGRGYT
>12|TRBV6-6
ASSYGGSNQPQH
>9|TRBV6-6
ASSQGETQY
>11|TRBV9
ASSVGGLGELF
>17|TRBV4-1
ASSQDRLAGGSSYNEQF
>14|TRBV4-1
ASSQVEGLLGEKLF
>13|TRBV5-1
ASSFVSGASYEQY
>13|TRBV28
AIVQGAEANTEAF
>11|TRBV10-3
AIRIGTAYEQY
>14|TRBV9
ASSVEGGPKTDEQF
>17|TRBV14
ASSQELRGLAGLYNEQF
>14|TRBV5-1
ASSSRTSGDAYEQY
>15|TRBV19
ASSIGGEGVGSYEQY
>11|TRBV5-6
ASSLAGLYEQY
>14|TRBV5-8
ASSLVGGPVNTEAF
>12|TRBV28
ASTRTSAYYEQY
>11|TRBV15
ATRSGGGLEQY
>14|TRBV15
ATSRVGLSNTGELF
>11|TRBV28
ASSPLDYNEQF
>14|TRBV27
ASSIRDRDNFETQY
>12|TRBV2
ASKGTSGSNEQF
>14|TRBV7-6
ASSLVPAGGVYEQY
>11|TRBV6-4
ASSKDWEGTQY
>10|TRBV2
ASIGAGNEQF
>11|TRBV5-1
ASNPDMDETQY
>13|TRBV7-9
ASSLLAGGQETQY
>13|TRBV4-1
ASSQGPGGNQPQH
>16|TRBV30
AWSGGGGGVSSYNEQF
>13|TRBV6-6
ASSYTVDSYNEQF
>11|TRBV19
ASSIDGGIGQF
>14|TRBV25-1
ASSHRLAGVYNEQF
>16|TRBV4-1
ASSRKDVGTKAYNEQF
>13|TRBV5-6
ASSLQGATNSPLH
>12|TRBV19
ASSIVGALYGYT
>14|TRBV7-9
ASSFSGTGNTGELF
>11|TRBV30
AWTTGGNSPLH
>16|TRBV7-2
ASSQQPSRLSVNQPQH
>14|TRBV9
ASSPYSGSTTGELF
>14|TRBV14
ASSQELGERNTEAF
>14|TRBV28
ASSLQRGAGTDTQY
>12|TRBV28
ASSLTGLWTEAF
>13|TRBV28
ASSLSIRGGYGYT
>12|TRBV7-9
ASSNRDIDKKLF
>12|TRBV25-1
ASSRGSRNSPLH
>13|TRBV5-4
ASSLGSGTGNTIY
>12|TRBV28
ASSFMAREETQY
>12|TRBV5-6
ASSLVSRSDTQY